Listed below are T cell receptor beta chains from one sample, sequenced in a study of control samples from healthy donors and cancer patients. TCRdb's copy holds only in-frame clones and misses some; the assay was immunoSEQ multiplex PCR. The repertoire consists of 130,000 or so clones, with roughly 94% occurring once and the leading ten covering 14%. Sequences were obtained from PBMCs. All receptors derive from a man aged 60 to 75 with colorectal cancer. The CDR3 runs from the conserved cysteine through the conserved F or W. Fields, in order: CDR3 protein, CDR3 DNA, J gene, V gene, D gene. The D gene is left open where the match is weak.

CASSAGLAGDPRNIQYF TGTGCCAGCAGCGCGGGACTAGCGGGGGACCCGCGGAACATTCAGTACTTC TRBJ2-4 TRBV9 TRBD2
CASGQLGTNEKLFF TGCGCCAGCGGTCAGCTGGGGACTAATGAAAAACTGTTTTTT TRBJ1-4 TRBV5-1 -
CATSDSGTFTGELFF TGTGCCACCAGTGACAGCGGGACTTTCACCGGGGAGCTGTTTTTT TRBJ2-2 TRBV24-1 TRBD2
CASSEGLAGETQYF TGCGCCAGCAGCGAGGGACTAGCAGGCGAGACCCAGTACTTC TRBJ2-5 TRBV5-1 TRBD2
CASVGGAAAEQYF TGTGCCAGCGTCGGGGGGGCCGCGGCCGAGCAGTACTTC TRBJ2-7 TRBV2 TRBD2
CASSYSSIGRAGETQYF TGTGCCAGCAGTTACTCGAGTATCGGCCGGGCGGGCGAGACCCAGTACTTC TRBJ2-5 TRBV6-2/TRBV6-3 -
CASSEVGTEAFF TGTGCCAGCAGTGAAGTAGGAACTGAAGCTTTCTTT TRBJ1-1 TRBV2 -
CASSQGQSSTDTQYF TGTGCCAGCAGCCAAGGACAGTCTAGCACAGATACGCAGTATTTT TRBJ2-3 TRBV3-1/TRBV3-2 -
CASSTGQEYGYTF TGTGCCAGCAGCACCGGACAGGAGTATGGCTACACCTTC TRBJ1-2 TRBV7-2 TRBD1
CASSLVGGVDTEAFF TGTGCCAGCAGCTTAGTAGGGGGGGTAGATACTGAAGCTTTCTTT TRBJ1-1 TRBV7-2 -
CASSETGQGAGGYTF TGCGCCAGCAGTGAGACGGGACAGGGGGCAGGTGGCTACACCTTC TRBJ1-2 TRBV10-2 TRBD1
CASSLSPGQSYNEQFF TGTGCCAGCAGTTTGAGCCCGGGACAGTCTTACAATGAGCAGTTCTTC TRBJ2-1 TRBV27 TRBD1
CASSRGGEPYEQYF TGTGCCAGCAGTAGGGGCGGGGAACCCTACGAGCAGTACTTC TRBJ2-7 TRBV6-5 -
CASSHRVGDRFYEQYF TGCGCCAGCAGCCATCGTGTTGGGGACAGGTTCTACGAGCAGTACTTC TRBJ2-7 TRBV4-1 TRBD1
CAAGTNDYEQYF TGTGCGGCCGGGACAAACGACTACGAGCAGTACTTC TRBJ2-7 TRBV30 -
CASSPFDQPQHF TGTGCCAGCAGCCCTTTCGATCAGCCCCAGCATTTT TRBJ1-5 TRBV7-2 -
CASSQEGAERRGNTIYF TGTGCCAGCAGCCAAGAAGGGGCAGAGCGGAGGGGAAACACCATATATTTT TRBJ1-3 TRBV3-1/TRBV3-2 -
CASAGQGFSEAFF TGTGCCAGCGCAGGACAGGGATTCTCTGAAGCTTTCTTT TRBJ1-1 TRBV6-5 TRBD1
CASSLPPGNEKLFF TGTGCCAGCAGTTTACCACCGGGTAACGAAAAACTGTTTTTT TRBJ1-4 TRBV28 -